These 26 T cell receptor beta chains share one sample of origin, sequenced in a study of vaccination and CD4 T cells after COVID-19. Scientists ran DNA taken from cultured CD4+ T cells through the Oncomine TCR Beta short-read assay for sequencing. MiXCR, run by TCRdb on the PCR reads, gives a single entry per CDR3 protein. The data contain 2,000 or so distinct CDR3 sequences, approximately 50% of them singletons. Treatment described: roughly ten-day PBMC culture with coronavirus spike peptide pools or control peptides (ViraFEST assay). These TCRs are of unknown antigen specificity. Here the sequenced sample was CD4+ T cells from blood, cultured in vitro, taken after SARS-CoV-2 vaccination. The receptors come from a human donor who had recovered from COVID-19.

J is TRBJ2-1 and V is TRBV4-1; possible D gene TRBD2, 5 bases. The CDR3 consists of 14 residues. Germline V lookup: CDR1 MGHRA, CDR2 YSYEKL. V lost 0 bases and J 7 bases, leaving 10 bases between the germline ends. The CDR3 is CASSQDPGRNEQFF. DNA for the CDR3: TGCGCCAGCAGCCAAGATCCGGGGAGAAATGAGCAGTTCTTC.

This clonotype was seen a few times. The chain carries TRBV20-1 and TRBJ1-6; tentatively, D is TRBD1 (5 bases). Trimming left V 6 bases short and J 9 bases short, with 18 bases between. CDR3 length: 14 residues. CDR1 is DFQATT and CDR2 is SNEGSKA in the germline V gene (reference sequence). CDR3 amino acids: CSAPAGTRGSPLHF. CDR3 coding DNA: TGCAGTGCCCCAGCCGGGACGCGGGGTTCACCCCTCCACTTT.

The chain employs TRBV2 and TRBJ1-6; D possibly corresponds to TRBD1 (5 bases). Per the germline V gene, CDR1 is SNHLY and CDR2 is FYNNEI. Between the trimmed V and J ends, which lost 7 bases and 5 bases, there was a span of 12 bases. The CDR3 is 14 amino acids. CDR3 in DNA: TGTGCCAGCATGAGGGACGGGGATAATTCACCCCTCCACTTT. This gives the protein CASMRDGDNSPLHF.

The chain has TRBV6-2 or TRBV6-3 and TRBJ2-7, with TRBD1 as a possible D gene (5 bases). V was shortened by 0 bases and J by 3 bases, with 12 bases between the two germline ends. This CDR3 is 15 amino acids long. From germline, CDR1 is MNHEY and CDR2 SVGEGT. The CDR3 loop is CASSYSNAQGYEQYF. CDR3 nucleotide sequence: TGTGCCAGCAGTTACTCGAACGCGCAGGGCTACGAGCAGTACTTC.

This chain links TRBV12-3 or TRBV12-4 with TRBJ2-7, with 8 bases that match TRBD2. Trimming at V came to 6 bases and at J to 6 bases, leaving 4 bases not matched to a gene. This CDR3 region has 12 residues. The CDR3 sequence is CASRGLAGEQYF. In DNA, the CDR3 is TGTGCCAGCAGAGGACTAGCCGGCGAGCAGTACTTC.

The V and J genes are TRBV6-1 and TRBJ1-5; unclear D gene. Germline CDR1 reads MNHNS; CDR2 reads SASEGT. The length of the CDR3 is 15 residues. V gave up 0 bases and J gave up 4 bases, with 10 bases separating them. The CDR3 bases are TGTGCCAGCAGTGAAGCGCTTCTAGGGAATCAGCCCCAGCATTTT. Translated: CASSEALLGNQPQHF.

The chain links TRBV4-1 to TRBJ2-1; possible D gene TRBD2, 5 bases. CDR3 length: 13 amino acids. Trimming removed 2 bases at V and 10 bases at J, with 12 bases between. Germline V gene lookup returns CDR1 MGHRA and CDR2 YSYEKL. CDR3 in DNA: TGCGCCAGCAGCCAACGGACGGGAAGGGAGCAGTTCTTC. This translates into CASSQRTGREQFF.

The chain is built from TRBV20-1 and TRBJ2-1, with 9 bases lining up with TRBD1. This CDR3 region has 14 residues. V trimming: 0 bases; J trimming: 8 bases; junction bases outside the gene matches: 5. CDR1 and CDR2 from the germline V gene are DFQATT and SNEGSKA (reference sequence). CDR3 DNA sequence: TGCAGTGCTAGAGATTGGACAGGGGTCGATGAGCAGTTCTTC. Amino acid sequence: CSARDWTGVDEQFF.

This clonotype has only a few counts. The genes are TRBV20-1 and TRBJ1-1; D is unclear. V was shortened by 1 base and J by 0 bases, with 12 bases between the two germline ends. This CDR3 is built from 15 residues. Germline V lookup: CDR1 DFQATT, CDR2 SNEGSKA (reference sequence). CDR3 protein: CSARVPGKLNTEAFF. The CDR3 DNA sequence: TGCAGTGCTAGAGTGCCGGGTAAATTGAACACTGAAGCTTTCTTT.

CDR3 amino acids: CASSLIAIGEQFF. CDR3 DNA: TGCGCCAGCAGCCTGATAGCGATCGGTGAGCAGTTCTTC. The chain employs TRBV4-3 and TRBJ2-1; D might be TRBD2 (5 bases). The V and J ends lost 4 bases and 9 bases respectively, with 13 bases between them. CDR3 length equals 13 residues. CDR1 and CDR2 (germline): LGHNA, YSLEER.

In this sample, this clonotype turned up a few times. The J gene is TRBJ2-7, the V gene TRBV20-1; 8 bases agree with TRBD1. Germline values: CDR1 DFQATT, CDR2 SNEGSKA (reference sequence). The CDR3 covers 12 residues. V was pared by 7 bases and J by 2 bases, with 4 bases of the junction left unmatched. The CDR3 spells CSVATGAYEQYF. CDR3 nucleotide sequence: TGCAGTGTCGCGACAGGGGCCTACGAGCAGTACTTC.

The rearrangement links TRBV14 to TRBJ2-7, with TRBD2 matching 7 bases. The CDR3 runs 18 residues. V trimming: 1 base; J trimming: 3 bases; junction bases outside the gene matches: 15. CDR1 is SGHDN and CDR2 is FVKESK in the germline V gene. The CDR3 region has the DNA TGTGCCAGCAGCCAAGGTATCTCGGGGGGTGTCTTGGGCTACGAGCAGTACTTC. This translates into CASSQGISGGVLGYEQYF.

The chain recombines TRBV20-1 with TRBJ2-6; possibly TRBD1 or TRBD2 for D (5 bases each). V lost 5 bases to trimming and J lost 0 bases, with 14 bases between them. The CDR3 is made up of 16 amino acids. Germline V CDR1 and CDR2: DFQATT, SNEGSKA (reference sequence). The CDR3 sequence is CSASGTEISGANVLTF. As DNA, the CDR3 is TGCAGTGCTTCCGGGACCGAAATCTCTGGGGCCAACGTCCTGACTTTC.

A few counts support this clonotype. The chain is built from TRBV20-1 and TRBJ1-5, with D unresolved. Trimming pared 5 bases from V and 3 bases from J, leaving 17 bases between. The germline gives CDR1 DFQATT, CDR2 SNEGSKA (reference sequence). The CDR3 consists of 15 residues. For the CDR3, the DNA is TGCAGTGCTCTCACCGGATCCTACCCCAATCAGCCCCAGCATTTT. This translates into CSALTGSYPNQPQHF.

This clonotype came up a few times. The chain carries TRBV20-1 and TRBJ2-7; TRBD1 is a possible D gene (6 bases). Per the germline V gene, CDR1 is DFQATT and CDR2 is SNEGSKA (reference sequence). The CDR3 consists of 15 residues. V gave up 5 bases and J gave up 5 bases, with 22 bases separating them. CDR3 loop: CSALPPGRGRHEQYF. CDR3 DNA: TGCAGTGCTCTTCCCCCGGGCAGGGGAAGGCACGAGCAGTACTTC.

The CDR3, as DNA: TGTGCCAGCAGCTTAACCGGGGGGGAGACCCAGTACTTC. Its protein product is CASSLTGGETQYF. The chain recombines TRBV7-3 with TRBJ2-5, with 7 positions matching TRBD2. V shed 0 bases and J 5 bases; nucleotides not matched to a gene: 0. This CDR3 contains 13 residues. CDR1 SGHTA and CDR2 FQGTGA come from the germline V gene.

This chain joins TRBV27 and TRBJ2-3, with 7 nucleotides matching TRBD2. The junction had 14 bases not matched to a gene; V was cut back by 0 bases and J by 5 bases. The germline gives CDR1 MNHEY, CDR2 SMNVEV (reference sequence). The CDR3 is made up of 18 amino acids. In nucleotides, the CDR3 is TGTGCCAGCAGTTTATCCCTCTCTTGGGCGGGAGATAGAGATACGCAGTATTTT. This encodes CASSLSLSWAGDRDTQYF.

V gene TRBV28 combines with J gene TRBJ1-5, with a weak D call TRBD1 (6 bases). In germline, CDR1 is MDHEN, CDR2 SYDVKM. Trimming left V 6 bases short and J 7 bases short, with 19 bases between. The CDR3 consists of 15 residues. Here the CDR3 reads CASRALRGASQPQHF. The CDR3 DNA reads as TGTGCCAGCAGAGCTTTGCGGGGGGCGAGCCAGCCCCAGCATTTT.

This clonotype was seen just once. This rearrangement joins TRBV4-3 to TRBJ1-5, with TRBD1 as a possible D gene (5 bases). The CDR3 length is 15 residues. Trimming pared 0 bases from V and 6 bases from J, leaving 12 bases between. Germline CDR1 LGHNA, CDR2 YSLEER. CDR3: CASSQEVGGIQPQHF. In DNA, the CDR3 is TGCGCCAGCAGCCAAGAGGTGGGGGGGATTCAGCCCCAGCATTTT.

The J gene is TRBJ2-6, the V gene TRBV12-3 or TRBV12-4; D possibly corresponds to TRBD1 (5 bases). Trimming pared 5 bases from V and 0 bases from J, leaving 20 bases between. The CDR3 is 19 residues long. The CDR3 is CASSDSFLSGYSGANVLTF. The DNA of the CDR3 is TGTGCCAGCAGTGACAGTTTTCTATCGGGTTACTCTGGGGCCAACGTCCTGACTTTC.

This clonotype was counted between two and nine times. The DNA of the CDR3 is TGTGCCAGTAGTATTTCTCCCACCCAAGAGACCCAGTACTTC. As protein: CASSISPTQETQYF. The chain joins TRBV19 to TRBJ2-5; unclear D gene. CDR1 LNHDA and CDR2 SQIVND come from the germline V gene (reference sequence). The CDR3 runs to 14 residues. Trimming removed 3 bases at V and 1 base at J, with 9 bases between. Drawing the rest from reference TRBV19 and TRBJ2-5, the complete variable domain is DGGITQSPKYLFRKEGQNVTLSCEQNLNHDAMYWYRQDPGQGLRLIYYSQIVNDFQKGDIAEGYSVSREKKESFPLTVTSAQKNPTAFYLCASSISPTQETQYFGPGTRLLVL.

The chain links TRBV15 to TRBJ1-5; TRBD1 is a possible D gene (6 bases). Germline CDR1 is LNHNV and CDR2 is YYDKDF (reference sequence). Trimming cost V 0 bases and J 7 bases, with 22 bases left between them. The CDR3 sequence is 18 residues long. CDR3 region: CATSRDQSWDTPGQPQHF. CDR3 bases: TGTGCCACCAGCAGAGATCAATCCTGGGACACCCCAGGGCAGCCCCAGCATTTT.

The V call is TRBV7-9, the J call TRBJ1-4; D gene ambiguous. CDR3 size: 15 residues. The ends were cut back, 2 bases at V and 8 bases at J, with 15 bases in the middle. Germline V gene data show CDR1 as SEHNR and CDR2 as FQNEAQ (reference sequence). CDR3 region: CASSLTVLGFEKLFF. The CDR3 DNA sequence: TGTGCCAGCAGCTTAACTGTATTGGGTTTCGAAAAACTGTTTTTT.

CDR3 amino acids: CAWRPGVIETQYF. CDR3 nucleotide sequence: TGTGCCTGGAGACCGGGAGTTATCGAGACCCAGTACTTC. V and J are TRBV30 and TRBJ2-5, with D maybe TRBD2 (6 bases). CDR1 is GTSNPN, CDR2 SVGIG, per germline (reference sequence). V was pared by 3 bases and J by 5 bases, with 13 bases between. The length of the CDR3 is 13 residues.

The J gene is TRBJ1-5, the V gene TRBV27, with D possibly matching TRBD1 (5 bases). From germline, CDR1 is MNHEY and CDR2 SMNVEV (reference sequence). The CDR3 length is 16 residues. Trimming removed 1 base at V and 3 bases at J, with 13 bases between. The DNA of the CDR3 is TGTGCCAGCAGTTTATTCTCGGGGGTGGACAATCAGCCCCAGCATTTT. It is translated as CASSLFSGVDNQPQHF.

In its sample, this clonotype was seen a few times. DNA of the CDR3: TGTGCCAGCTCACCAGGGGACAGGGGGTACTGGACTGAAGCTTTCTTT. Its translation: CASSPGDRGYWTEAFF. The chain has TRBV18 and TRBJ1-1, with 11 bases identical to TRBD1. The CDR3 covers 16 residues. J was trimmed by 5 bases and V by 2 bases; bases with no gene match: 7. Germline CDR1 and CDR2: KGHSH and LQKENI.